Listed below are T cell receptor beta chains from one sample, sequenced in a study of spatial heterogeneity in lung cancer. TCRdb independently ran MiXCR on the 5' RACE reads; one entry per CDR3 protein. The profile covers several thousand distinct CDR3 sequences, with 4.5% to 5.5% appearing a single time and about 9.2% taken by the ten largest. Here the sequenced sample was normal lung tissue next to the tumor, taken at surgery. Receptors were obtained from a female donor with early-stage non-small cell lung cancer. CDR3s include the opening cysteine and the closing phenylalanine or tryptophan. The D gene is left open where the match is weak. Clone size appears in some rows only: once, few, many, or a class for an expanded clone.

d_call,v_call,clone_size,j_call,cdr3_nt,cdr3_aa
TRBD1,TRBV20-1,.,TRBJ2-1,TGCAGTGCTCTAAACCGGGACAGAGCCTACAATGAGCAGTTCTTC,CSALNRDRAYNEQFF
.,TRBV10-2,medium-sized,TRBJ2-2,TGCGCCAGCACGGGAAGGGGAGGCTTCACCGGGGAGCTGTTTTTT,CASTGRGGFTGELFF
TRBD1,TRBV5-4,.,TRBJ2-3,TGTGCCAGCCATAGGACAGGGAGCGCAGATACGCAGTATTTT,CASHRTGSADTQYF
.,TRBV2,medium-sized,TRBJ1-2,TGTGCCAGTTTGTTTGGCGGCGCCAACTATGGCTACACCTTC,CASLFGGANYGYTF
.,TRBV5-1,medium-sized,TRBJ1-6,TGCGCCAGCAGCTTGGGACAGAATAATTCACCCCTCCACTTT,CASSLGQNNSPLHF
.,TRBV7-8,many,TRBJ2-7,TGTGCCAGCAGCTTAGGGGTCGAATACGAGCAGTACTTC,CASSLGVEYEQYF
.,TRBV12-5,medium-sized,TRBJ1-5,TGTGCTAGTGGTTTACTCCTGAACCAGCCCCAGCATTTT,CASGLLLNQPQHF
.,TRBV5-1,few,TRBJ2-7,TGCGCCAGCAGCGACGTATCCTACGAGCAGTACTTC,CASSDVSYEQYF
TRBD2,TRBV20-1,few,TRBJ2-1,TGCAGCCCAGGGACGGGACTAGCGGACAACAATGAGCAGTTCTTC,CSPGTGLADNNEQFF
.,TRBV20-1,many,TRBJ2-7,TGCAGTGCTATCCGGGACCTCCTCTACGAGCAGTACTTC,CSAIRDLLYEQYF
.,TRBV7-2,many,TRBJ1-1,TGTGCCAGCAGCTTAAGGGCCCGAGCTTTCTTT,CASSLRARAFF
.,TRBV12-3/TRBV12-4,medium-sized,TRBJ1-2,TGTGCCAGCAGTTTAGAACAGTATGGCTACACCTTC,CASSLEQYGYTF
TRBD1,TRBV28,many,TRBJ1-2,TGTGCCAGCAGCCCTGGACAGGGAGGCTATGGCTACAACTTC,CASSPGQGGYGYNF
TRBD2,TRBV5-1,many,TRBJ2-1,TGCGCCAGCAGCCGCGGGGCGGGAGGACCTCCTGACAATGAGCAGTTCTTC,CASSRGAGGPPDNEQFF
TRBD1,TRBV5-4,.,TRBJ1-1,TGTGCCAGCAGCCACCGGGACAGGGGGAACACTGAAGCTTTCTTT,CASSHRDRGNTEAFF
TRBD1,TRBV29-1,many,TRBJ2-5,TGCAGCGTTCCCCTTGGACAGGGACAAGAGACCCAGTACTTC,CSVPLGQGQETQYF
TRBD2,TRBV28,few,TRBJ2-7,TGTGCCAGCCATCGCCCGGGAGGGCGTAGGGAGCAGTACTTC,CASHRPGGRREQYF
.,TRBV5-1,few,TRBJ2-1,TGCGCCACCTCCCCGGGGTTGAACAATGAGCAGTTCTTC,CATSPGLNNEQFF